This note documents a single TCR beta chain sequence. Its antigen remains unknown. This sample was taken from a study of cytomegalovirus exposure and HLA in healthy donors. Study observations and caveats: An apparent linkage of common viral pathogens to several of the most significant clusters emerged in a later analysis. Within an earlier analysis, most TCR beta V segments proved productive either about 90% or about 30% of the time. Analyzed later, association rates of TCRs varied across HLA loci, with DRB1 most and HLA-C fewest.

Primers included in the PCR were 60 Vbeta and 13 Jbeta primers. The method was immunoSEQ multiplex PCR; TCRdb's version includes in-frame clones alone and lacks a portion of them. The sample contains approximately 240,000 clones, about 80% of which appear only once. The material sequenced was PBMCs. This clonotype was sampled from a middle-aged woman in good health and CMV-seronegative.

The CDR3 loop is CASSSRDSWSNQPQHF. Written as DNA, the CDR3 is TGTGCCAGCAGCTCGCGGGACAGTTGGAGCAATCAGCCCCAGCATTTT. This chain uses TRBV7-8 with TRBJ1-5, with TRBD1 identical over 7 bases. V was pared by 4 bases and J by 1 base, with 7 bases of the junction left unmatched. Germline CDR1 is SGHVS and CDR2 is FQNEAQ. The CDR3 is 16 amino acids.